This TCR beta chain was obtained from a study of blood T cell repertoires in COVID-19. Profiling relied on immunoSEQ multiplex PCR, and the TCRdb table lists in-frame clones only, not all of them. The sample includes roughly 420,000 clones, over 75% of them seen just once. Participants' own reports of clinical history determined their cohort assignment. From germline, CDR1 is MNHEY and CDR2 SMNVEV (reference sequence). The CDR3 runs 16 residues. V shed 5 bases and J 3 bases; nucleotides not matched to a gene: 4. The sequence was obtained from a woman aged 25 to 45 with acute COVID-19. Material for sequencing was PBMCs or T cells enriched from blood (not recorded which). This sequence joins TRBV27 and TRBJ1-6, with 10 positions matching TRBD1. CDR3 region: CASSPWTGGYNSPLHF. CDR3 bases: TGTGCCAGCAGTCCATGGACAGGGGGCTATAATTCACCCCTCCACTTT.